This T cell receptor (beta chain) was found in a study of beta chain features in type 1 diabetes. Study-level background: Comparable age, gender and cell yields were observed in patients relative to healthy donors. All samples together contributed 100 million to 120 million sorted cells for examination.

V was trimmed by 6 bases and J by 5 bases, leaving 10 bases between them. CDR1 and CDR2 (germline): SNHLY, FYNNEI. The CDR3 consists of 12 residues. As every portion of the isolated RNA was reverse transcribed, the sequencing read expressed TCRB transcripts. Here immunoSEQ multiplex PCR was the method, and the copy in TCRdb shows in-frame clones only, minus some. This sample has 680,000 or so clones; less than 20% occur once, and the top ten carry 0.07% to 0.095%. Sequencing was carried out using naive CD4+ T cells from blood. V gene TRBV2 combines with J gene TRBJ2-5, with no clear D. The sequence came from a man between 18 and 35 years old in good health. CDR3 in amino acids: CASRKGGETQYF. The CDR3 nucleotides are TGTGCCAGCAGGAAGGGTGGGGAGACCCAGTACTTC.